These T cell receptor beta chains were read from a single sample in a study of cytomegalovirus exposure and HLA in healthy donors. Sequencing used immunoSEQ multiplex PCR; TCRdb keeps in-frame clones, though not all of them. The table has 120,000 to 150,000 clones, 70% to 85% seen once; the top ten hold approximately 8.8%. Sequencing was carried out using PBMCs. These TCRs come from a woman aged 50 to 60 in good health and CMV-seropositive. Both conserved end residues are part of each CDR3. The order of the fields is clone size, J gene, V gene, D gene, CDR3 protein, CDR3 DNA. D genes are given only for firm matches. The size field is filled for only some rows; it gives once, few, many or a size class.

few | TRBJ2-7 | TRBV5-4 | TRBD2 | CASSLLAGGGEQYF | TGTGCCAGCAGCTTGCTAGCGGGGGGTGGCGAGCAGTACTTC
NA | TRBJ2-1 | TRBV5-6 | NA | CASSLMSGVLHNEQFF | TGTGCCAGCAGCCTTATGTCAGGTGTTTTACACAATGAGCAGTTCTTC
NA | TRBJ2-5 | TRBV4-3 | NA | CASSQVFSFQETQYF | TGCGCCAGCAGCCAAGTCTTCAGTTTTCAAGAGACCCAGTACTTC
once | TRBJ2-4 | TRBV5-6 | TRBD1 | CASSKGTGTDIQYF | TGTGCCAGCAGCAAAGGGACAGGGACGGACATTCAGTACTTC
NA | TRBJ2-7 | TRBV19 | NA | CARPTGTYEQYF | TGTGCCCGCCCAACAGGGACCTACGAGCAGTACTTC
once | TRBJ2-1 | TRBV10-3 | TRBD2 | CAIKDGGYNEQFF | TGTGCCATCAAGGACGGGGGGTACAATGAGCAGTTCTTC
NA | TRBJ1-1 | TRBV5-6 | NA | CASSWGVGGGAFF | TGTGCCAGCAGCTGGGGGGTTGGCGGGGGGGCTTTCTTT
NA | TRBJ2-7 | TRBV5-4 | NA | CASSLGFVGQNIMSYEQYF | TGTGCCAGCAGCTTGGGGTTTGTGGGGCAAAACATTATGTCCTACGAGCAGTACTTC
NA | TRBJ2-3 | TRBV30 | NA | CAWSQGVSTDTQYF | TGTGCCTGGAGTCAAGGGGTCAGCACAGATACGCAGTATTTT
NA | TRBJ2-7 | TRBV7-2 | NA | CASSPTGSYEQYF | TGTGCCAGCAGTCCGACAGGCTCCTACGAGCAGTACTTC
few | TRBJ2-7 | TRBV19 | NA | CASSMIVSVYEQYF | TGTGCCAGTAGTATGATAGTCTCGGTCTACGAGCAGTACTTC
NA | TRBJ1-1 | TRBV30 | NA | CALIMDRIMNTEAFF | TGTGCCTTAATAATGGACAGAATCATGAACACTGAAGCTTTCTTT
once | TRBJ1-5 | TRBV6-4 | NA | CASSDFAGANQPQHF | TGTGCCAGCAGTGACTTTGCAGGGGCCAATCAGCCCCAGCATTTT
NA | TRBJ1-1 | TRBV5-4 | NA | CASSHPDRTTEAFF | TGTGCCAGCAGCCATCCGGACAGAACCACTGAAGCTTTCTTT
NA | TRBJ2-4 | TRBV10-3 | TRBD2 | CAISPTSGGETENIQYF | TGTGCCATCAGTCCGACTAGCGGGGGGGAAACCGAAAACATTCAGTACTTC
NA | TRBJ1-1 | TRBV18 | TRBD1 | CASSPSPPGGAVNTEAFF | TGTGCCAGCTCACCAAGTCCCCCAGGGGGCGCGGTGAACACTGAAGCTTTCTTT
NA | TRBJ1-6 | TRBV30 | NA | CALGASYNSPLHF | TGTGCCTTGGGGGCGAGCTATAATTCACCCCTCCACTTT
NA | TRBJ2-3 | TRBV5-1 | NA | CASSLTGTDTQYF | TGCGCCAGCAGCTTGACAGGAACAGATACGCAGTATTTT
NA | TRBJ1-1 | TRBV7-9 | NA | CASSLAWAGEGNAEAFF | TGTGCCAGCAGCTTAGCGTGGGCGGGGGAGGGGAACGCTGAAGCTTTCTTT
NA | TRBJ2-7 | TRBV6-4 | TRBD1 | CASSAGTGGREQYF | TGTGCCAGCAGTGCCGGGACAGGGGGCCGCGAGCAGTACTTC
NA | TRBJ1-1 | TRBV4-2 | NA | CASSPSIGQTLNTEAFF | TGTGCCAGCAGCCCCTCAATAGGACAGACACTGAACACTGAAGCTTTCTTT
few | TRBJ1-2 | TRBV29-1 | NA | CSVEDNDYGYTF | TGCAGCGTTGAAGATAATGACTATGGCTACACCTTC
few | TRBJ2-3 | TRBV12-5 | NA | CASGGLAGTDTQYF | TGTGCTAGTGGTGGTTTAGCCGGGACAGATACGCAGTATTTT
NA | TRBJ1-2 | TRBV5-4 | TRBD1 | CASSLQGADGYTF | TGTGCCAGCAGCTTACAGGGGGCAGATGGCTACACCTTC
NA | TRBJ2-1 | TRBV30 | TRBD2 | CAWSVIRASGWNEQFF | TGTGCCTGGAGTGTAATTAGGGCTAGCGGGTGGAATGAGCAGTTCTTC
once | TRBJ1-6 | TRBV4-1 | NA | CASSQVGNSDPPLHF | TGCGCCAGCAGCCAAGTTGGCAATTCAGATCCACCCCTCCACTTT
NA | TRBJ2-7 | TRBV9 | NA | CASSVATDSYEQYF | TGTGCCAGCAGCGTAGCGACTGACTCCTACGAGCAGTACTTC
once | TRBJ2-7 | TRBV7-3 | NA | CASRLTGYEQYF | TGTGCCAGCAGGTTGACTGGCTACGAGCAGTACTTC
NA | TRBJ2-7 | TRBV10-3 | NA | CAISEFEANSYEQYF | TGTGCCATCAGTGAGTTTGAGGCCAACTCCTACGAGCAGTACTTC
NA | TRBJ1-4 | TRBV7-2 | NA | CASSLGLSATNEKLFF | TGTGCCAGCAGCTTAGGTTTGTCGGCAACTAATGAAAAACTGTTTTTT